The 8 T cell receptor beta chains listed next were all sequenced from one sample in a study of spatial heterogeneity in lung cancer. Study observations and caveats: One measure, the expanded intratumoral alpha and beta TCR count, tracked tumor mutation counts.

TCRdb re-called the 5' RACE reads with MiXCR, one entry per CDR3 protein. The sample carries fewer than 5,000 distinct CDR3 sequences, 6% to 7% recorded once. Time point: sample taken at primary tumor resection. The antigens these receptors bind are not known. The source material was lung tumor tissue, sampled at surgery. The receptors were gathered from a male donor with early-stage non-small cell lung cancer.

This clonotype was seen repeatedly, ten times or more. V and J are TRBV28 and TRBJ1-6; 7 bases line up with TRBD1. After removal of 5 bases from V and 8 bases from J, the junction contained 12 bases not matched to a gene. From germline, CDR1 is MDHEN and CDR2 SYDVKM. The CDR3 length is 16 residues. Written as DNA, the CDR3 is TGTGCCAGCAGTCCCCCCAGGGGGAGGGCGGATTCACCCCTCCACTTT. This sequence encodes CASSPPRGRADSPLHF.

This clonotype has just a few counts. The chain combines TRBV9 with TRBJ1-5, with D maybe TRBD1 (5 bases). Germline values: CDR1 SGDLS, CDR2 YYNGEE. CDR3 length equals 16 residues. The V gene lost 3 bases and the J gene lost 3 bases, with 16 bases spanning the gap. The CDR3 reads CASSGGSGDLNQPQHF. The CDR3, as DNA: TGTGCCAGCAGCGGCGGCTCCGGGGACCTCAATCAGCCCCAGCATTTT.

There are many counts of this clonotype. The chain is built from TRBV5-1 and TRBJ2-5, with a possible D match to TRBD1 (5 bases). V dropped 6 bases and J dropped 3 bases, with 15 bases sitting between them. Per the germline V gene, CDR1 is SGHRS and CDR2 is YFSETQ. This CDR3 has 14 residues. CDR3 sequence: CASTQADAEETQYF. The CDR3 region has the DNA TGCGCCAGCACACAGGCCGACGCAGAAGAGACCCAGTACTTC.

In this sample, this clonotype is medium-sized. The chain combines TRBV27 with TRBJ2-6; D perhaps matches TRBD2 (6 bases). This CDR3 is built from 17 residues. The V gene's germline CDR1 is MNHEY and CDR2 SMNVEV (reference sequence). Trimming cost V 4 bases and J 3 bases, with 16 bases left between them. CDR3 DNA: TGTGCCAGCAGTTCCGGGGGTAATTTGGGTGGGGCCAACGTCCTGACTTTC. Translated: CASSSGGNLGGANVLTF. Combining the CDR3 with reference TRBV27 and TRBJ2-6 gives the whole variable domain EAQVTQNPRYLITVTGKKLTVTCSQNMNHEYMSWYRQDPGLGLRQIYYSMNVEVTDKGDVPEGYKVSRKEKRNFPLILESPSPNQTSLYFCASSSGGNLGGANVLTFGAGSRLTVL.

This clonotype counts as medium-sized. The J gene is TRBJ2-6, the V gene TRBV7-6, with TRBD1 as a possible D gene (5 bases). The CDR3 contains 18 residues. The V gene lost 0 bases and the J gene lost 4 bases, with 16 bases spanning the gap. Germline V CDR1 and CDR2: SGHVS, FNYEAQ. Here the CDR3 reads CASSLAEGAVPGANVLTF. CDR3 nucleotide sequence: TGTGCCAGCAGCTTAGCGGAAGGGGCAGTCCCCGGGGCCAACGTCCTGACTTTC.

By share of the sample, this clonotype is medium-sized. This chain connects TRBV25-1 to TRBJ2-2; TRBD2 matches 15 bases. With 6 bases clipped from V and 2 bases from J, the junction kept 4 bases outside the gene matches. The CDR3 is 17 residues long. Germline CDR1 and CDR2: MGHDK and SYGVNS. In DNA form, the CDR3 reads TGTGCCAGCAGCGGGACTAGCGGGAGGCTTAACACCGGGGAGCTGTTTTTT. This gives the protein CASSGTSGRLNTGELFF.

The sample holds a few counts of this clonotype. The chain carries TRBV18 and TRBJ2-2; D is possibly TRBD2 (5 bases). Germline V gene sequence: CDR1 KGHSH, CDR2 LQKENI. Trimming left V 3 bases short and J 5 bases short, with 10 bases between. This CDR3 comprises 14 residues. The CDR3 spells CASSPLRDTGELFF. The CDR3 DNA follows: TGTGCCAGCTCACCCCTTCGGGATACCGGGGAGCTGTTTTTT.

Sample share makes this clonotype medium-sized. The chain has TRBV7-2 and TRBJ1-2; D is possibly TRBD1 (5 bases). CDR3 length equals 12 residues. V dropped 1 base and J dropped 10 bases, with 10 bases sitting between them. Germline CDR1 and CDR2: SGHTA and FQGNSA. The CDR3 protein is CASSLEGRDYTF. CDR3 sequence (DNA): TGTGCCAGCAGCTTAGAGGGGAGAGACTACACCTTC.